This T cell receptor beta chain was sequenced in a study of blood T cells in healthy people across ages. Study observations and caveats: Significant beta diversity loss was already apparent by age approximately 42, declining roughly linearly. One million T cells yielded diversity estimates that were considered underestimates.

For this clonotype: The antigen remains unidentified.

Primed by a sample-barcoded 5' primer and a J-beta primer mix, a second PCR proceeded for about 7 to 12 cycles. TCRdb used MiXCR to reprocess the 5' RACE reads, holding one entry per CDR3 protein. The repertoire has approximately 1.5 million distinct CDR3 sequences, around 40% of them found once; the top ten carry approximately 4.1%. The sample, about 9.2 milliliters of peripheral blood, was drawn from each donor. The TCR originated in a woman aged 18-29 years in good health. Material: blood.

In DNA form, the CDR3 reads TGTGCCAGCAGTTTTTTACTAGCAGGCGGGGCCAACGTCCTGACTTTC. Its protein is CASSFLLAGGANVLTF. The rearrangement links TRBV12-3 or TRBV12-4 to TRBJ2-6; a possible D gene is TRBD2 (6 bases). This CDR3 has 16 residues. V was shortened by 3 bases and J by 4 bases, with 13 bases between the two germline ends.